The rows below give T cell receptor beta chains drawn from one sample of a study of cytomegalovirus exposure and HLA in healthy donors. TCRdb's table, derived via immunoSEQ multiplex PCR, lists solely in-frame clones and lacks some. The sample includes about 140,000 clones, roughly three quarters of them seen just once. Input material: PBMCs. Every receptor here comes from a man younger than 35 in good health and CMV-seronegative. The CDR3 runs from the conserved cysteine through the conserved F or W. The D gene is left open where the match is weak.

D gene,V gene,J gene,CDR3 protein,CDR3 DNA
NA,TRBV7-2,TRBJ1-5,CASSLYYYSNQPQHF,TGTGCCAGCAGCTTGTATTATTATAGCAATCAGCCCCAGCATTTT
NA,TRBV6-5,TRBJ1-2,CASSYSRLQTHGYTF,TGTGCCAGCAGTTACTCTAGACTTCAGACCCATGGCTACACCTTC
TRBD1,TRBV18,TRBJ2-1,CASSSTGGSGYNEQFF,TGTGCCAGCTCGAGTACAGGGGGCAGCGGGTACAATGAGCAGTTCTTC
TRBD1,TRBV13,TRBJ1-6,CASSLGSGGKSPLHF,TGTGCCAGCAGCTTGGGTTCAGGGGGGAAATCACCCCTCCACTTT
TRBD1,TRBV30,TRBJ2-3,CAWSEGQGFTDTQYF,TGTGCCTGGAGTGAGGGACAGGGATTCACAGATACGCAGTATTTT
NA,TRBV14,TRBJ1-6,CASSQDPQGNSPLHF,TGTGCCAGCAGCCAAGATCCCCAGGGCAATTCACCCCTCCACTTT
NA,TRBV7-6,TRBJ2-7,CASSLEPGESHEQYF,TGTGCCAGCAGCTTAGAACCGGGGGAGTCCCACGAGCAGTACTTC
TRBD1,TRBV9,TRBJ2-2,CASSEYRGHTGELFF,TGTGCCAGCAGCGAATACAGGGGGCACACCGGGGAGCTGTTTTTT
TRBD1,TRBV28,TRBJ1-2,CASSLGTGHNYGYTF,TGTGCCAGCAGTTTAGGGACAGGCCATAACTATGGCTACACCTTC
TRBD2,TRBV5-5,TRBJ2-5,CASSLRGGPGETQYF,TGTGCCAGCAGCCTCCGGGGAGGGCCGGGGGAGACCCAGTACTTC